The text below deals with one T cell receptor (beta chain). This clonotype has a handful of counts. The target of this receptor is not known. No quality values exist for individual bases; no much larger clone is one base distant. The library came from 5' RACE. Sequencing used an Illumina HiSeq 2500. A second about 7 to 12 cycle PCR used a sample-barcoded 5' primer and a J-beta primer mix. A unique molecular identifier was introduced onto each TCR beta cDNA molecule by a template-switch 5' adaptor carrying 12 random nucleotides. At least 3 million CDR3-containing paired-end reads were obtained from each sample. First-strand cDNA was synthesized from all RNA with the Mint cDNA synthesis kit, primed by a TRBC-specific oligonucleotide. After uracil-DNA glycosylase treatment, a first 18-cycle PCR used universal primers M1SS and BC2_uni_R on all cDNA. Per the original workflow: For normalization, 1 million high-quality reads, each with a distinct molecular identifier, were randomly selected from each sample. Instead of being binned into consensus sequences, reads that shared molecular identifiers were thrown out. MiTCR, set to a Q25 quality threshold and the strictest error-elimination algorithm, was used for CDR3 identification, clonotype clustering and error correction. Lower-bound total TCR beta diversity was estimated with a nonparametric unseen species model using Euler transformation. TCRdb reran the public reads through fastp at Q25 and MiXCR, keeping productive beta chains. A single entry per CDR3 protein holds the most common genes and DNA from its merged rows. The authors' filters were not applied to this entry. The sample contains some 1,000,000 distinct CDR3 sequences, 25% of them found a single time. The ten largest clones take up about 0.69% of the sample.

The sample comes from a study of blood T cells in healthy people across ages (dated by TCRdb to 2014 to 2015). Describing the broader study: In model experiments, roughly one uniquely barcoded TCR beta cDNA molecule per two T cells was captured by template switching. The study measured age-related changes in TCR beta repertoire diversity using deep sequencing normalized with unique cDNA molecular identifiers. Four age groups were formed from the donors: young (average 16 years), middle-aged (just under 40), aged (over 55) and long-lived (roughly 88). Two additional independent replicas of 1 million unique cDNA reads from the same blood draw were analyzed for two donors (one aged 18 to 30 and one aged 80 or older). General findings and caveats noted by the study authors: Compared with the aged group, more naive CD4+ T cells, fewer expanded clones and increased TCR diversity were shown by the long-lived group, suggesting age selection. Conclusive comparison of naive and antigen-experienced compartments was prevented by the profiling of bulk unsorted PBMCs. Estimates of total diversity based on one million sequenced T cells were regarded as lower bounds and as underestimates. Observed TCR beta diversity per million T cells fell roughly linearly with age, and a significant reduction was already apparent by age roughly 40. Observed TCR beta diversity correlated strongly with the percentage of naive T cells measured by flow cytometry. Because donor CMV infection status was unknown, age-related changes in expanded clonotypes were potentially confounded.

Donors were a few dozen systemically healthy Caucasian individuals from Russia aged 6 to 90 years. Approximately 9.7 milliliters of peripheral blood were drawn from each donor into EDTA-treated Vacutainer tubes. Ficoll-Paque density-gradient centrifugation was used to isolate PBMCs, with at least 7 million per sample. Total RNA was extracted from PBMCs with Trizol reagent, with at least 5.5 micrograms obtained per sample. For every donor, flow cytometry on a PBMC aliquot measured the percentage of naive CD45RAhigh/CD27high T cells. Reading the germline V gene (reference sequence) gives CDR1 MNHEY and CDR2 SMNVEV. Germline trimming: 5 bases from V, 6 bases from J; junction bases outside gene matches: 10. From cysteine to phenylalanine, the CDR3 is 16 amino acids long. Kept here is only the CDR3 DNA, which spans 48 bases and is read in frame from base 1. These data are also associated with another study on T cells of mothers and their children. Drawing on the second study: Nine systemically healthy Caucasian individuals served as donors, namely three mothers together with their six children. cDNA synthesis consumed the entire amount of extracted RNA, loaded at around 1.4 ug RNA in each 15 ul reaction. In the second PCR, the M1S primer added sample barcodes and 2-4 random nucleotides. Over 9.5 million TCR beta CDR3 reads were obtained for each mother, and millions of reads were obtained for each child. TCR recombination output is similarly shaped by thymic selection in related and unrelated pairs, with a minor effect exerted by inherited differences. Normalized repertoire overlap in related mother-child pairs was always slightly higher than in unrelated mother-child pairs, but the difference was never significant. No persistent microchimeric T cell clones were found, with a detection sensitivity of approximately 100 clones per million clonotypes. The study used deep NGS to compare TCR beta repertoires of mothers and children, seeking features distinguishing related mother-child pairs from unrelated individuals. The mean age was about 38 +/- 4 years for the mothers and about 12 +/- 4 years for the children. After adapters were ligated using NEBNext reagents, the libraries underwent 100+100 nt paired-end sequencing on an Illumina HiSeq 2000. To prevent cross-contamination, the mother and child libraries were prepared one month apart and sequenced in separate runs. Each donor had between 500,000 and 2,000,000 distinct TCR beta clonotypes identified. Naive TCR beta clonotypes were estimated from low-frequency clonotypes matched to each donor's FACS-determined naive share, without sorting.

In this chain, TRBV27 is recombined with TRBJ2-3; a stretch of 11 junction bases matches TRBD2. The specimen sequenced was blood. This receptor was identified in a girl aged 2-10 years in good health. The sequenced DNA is TGTGCCAGCAGTCACACCGCTAGCGGGGGGACTGATACGCAGTATTTT. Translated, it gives CASSHTASGGTDTQYF.